Sequencing of this T cell receptor (beta chain) was carried out in a study of T cell changes during pregnancy in multiple sclerosis. Generated by immunoSEQ multiplex PCR, the TCRdb table keeps only in-frame clones and is missing some. Of under 65,000 clones listed, about 90% are singletons. CDR1 LGHNA and CDR2 YSLEER come from the germline V gene. The ends lost 1 base at V and 9 bases at J; junction bases unmatched: 5. CDR3 length: 15 residues. The receptor was isolated from a female donor with multiple sclerosis, enrolled in a pregnancy study. The sample was CD4+ T cells from peripheral blood mononuclear cells, taken after pregnancy. The V gene is TRBV4-3, the J gene TRBJ1-6; TRBD1 aligns across 8 bases. The DNA of the CDR3 is TGCGCCAGCAGCCAAGGGACAGGGAAGGTTTCACCCCTCCACTTT. Encoded protein: CASSQGTGKVSPLHF.